The subject of this entry is one T cell receptor beta chain. Antigen specificity is unknown. In germline, CDR1 is SQVTM, CDR2 ANQGSEA. J was trimmed by 6 bases and V by 6 bases; bases with no gene match: 4. The CDR3 runs to 12 residues. Then a second PCR, running roughly 7 to 11 cycles, was carried out with a sample-barcoded 5' primer and a J-beta primer mix. TCRdb re-called the 5' RACE reads through MiXCR, storing one row per CDR3 protein. The profile shows 1.5 million to 2 million distinct CDR3 sequences, around half of them singletons. This entry comes from a study of blood T cells in healthy people across ages. Whole-study results and caveats: It was the long-lived donors that had more naive CD4+ cells and higher diversity than aged donors.

This TCR came from a woman aged 40 to 49 in good health. The specimen was blood. The chain uses TRBV29-1 and TRBJ2-1; 8 nucleotides line up with TRBD1. CDR3: CSVRQGSNEQFF. The CDR3 DNA reads as TGCAGCGTAAGACAGGGGAGCAATGAGCAGTTCTTC.